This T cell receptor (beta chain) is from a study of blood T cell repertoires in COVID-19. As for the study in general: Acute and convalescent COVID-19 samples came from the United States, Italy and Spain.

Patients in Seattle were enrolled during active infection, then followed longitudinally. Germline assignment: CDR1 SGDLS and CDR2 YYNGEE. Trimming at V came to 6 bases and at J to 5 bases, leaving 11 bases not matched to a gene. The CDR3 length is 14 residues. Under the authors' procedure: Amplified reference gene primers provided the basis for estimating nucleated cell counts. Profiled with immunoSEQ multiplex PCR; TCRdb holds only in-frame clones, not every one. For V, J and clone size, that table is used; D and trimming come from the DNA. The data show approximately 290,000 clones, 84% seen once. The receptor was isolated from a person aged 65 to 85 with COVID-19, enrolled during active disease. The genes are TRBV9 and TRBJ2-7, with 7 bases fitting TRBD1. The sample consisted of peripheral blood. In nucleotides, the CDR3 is TGTGCCAGCAACCCGACAGGGAACGTCCACGAGCAGTACTTC. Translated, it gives CASNPTGNVHEQYF.